The 5 T cell receptor beta chains listed next were all sequenced from one sample in a study of identical twins. Using its own MiXCR run on the 5' RACE reads, TCRdb lists one record per CDR3 protein. The table lists 300,000 to 350,000 distinct CDR3 sequences, approximately 13% of them singletons. These records were also assigned to another study, of yellow fever vaccine responses in identical twins.

The specimen sequenced was CD8+ T cells sorted from blood. All receptors come from a woman aged 18-29 years in good health.

V usage is TRBV7-8 and J usage is TRBJ2-7; the D gene is possibly TRBD2 (6 bases). Trimming cost V 1 base and J 10 bases, with 14 bases left between them. CDR3 length: 13 amino acids. Germline assignment: CDR1 SGHVS and CDR2 FQNEAQ. This chain's CDR3 is CASSLEGLRPQYV. The CDR3 nucleotides read TGTGCCAGCAGCTTAGAGGGACTTCGCCCTCAGTACGTC.

The table lists this clonotype with a count of one. The chain employs TRBV19 and TRBJ2-7, with D possibly TRBD2 on 5 matching bases. Between the trimmed V and J ends, which lost 7 bases and 6 bases, there was a span of 10 bases. Germline CDR1 reads LNHDA; CDR2 reads SQIVND (reference sequence). The CDR3 is 11 amino acids. For the CDR3, the DNA is TGTGCCAGTAAGGAAGGGAGCGAGCAGTACTTC. Amino acid sequence: CASKEGSEQYF. Drawing the rest from reference TRBV19 and TRBJ2-7, the complete variable domain is DGGITQSPKYLFRKEGQNVTLSCEQNLNHDAMYWYRQDPGQGLRLIYYSQIVNDFQKGDIAEGYSVSREKKESFPLTVTSAQKNPTAFYLCASKEGSEQYFGPGTRLTVT.

A few counts support this clonotype. The chain employs TRBV5-1 and TRBJ2-1, with 11 bases aligning to TRBD2. From germline, CDR1 is SGHRS and CDR2 YFSETQ. Trimming removed 4 bases from V and 8 bases from J; junction bases left unmatched: 23. The CDR3 sequence is 20 residues long. CDR3 in DNA: TGCGCCAGCAGCCCCCGGAGTCGTCTAGCGGGGGGACCAGGTTCTTATGAGCAGTTCTTC. Amino acids: CASSPRSRLAGGPGSYEQFF.

This clonotype was observed many times. This sequence joins TRBV7-8 and TRBJ2-3, with TRBD2 matching 9 bases. Looked up from germline, CDR1 is SGHVS and CDR2 is FQNEAQ. Unmatched junction bases numbered 7, after V lost 7 bases and J lost 5 bases. This CDR3 is built from 14 residues. The CDR3 region is CASTVREGVDTQYF. DNA of the CDR3: TGTGCCAGCACCGTGCGGGAGGGGGTAGATACGCAGTATTTT.

This clonotype has a count of ten or more. The chain joins TRBV29-1 to TRBJ2-2, with TRBD2 matching 7 bases. The germline gives CDR1 SQVTM, CDR2 ANQGSEA. There are 13 residues in the CDR3. The V and J ends lost 7 bases and 0 bases, in that order; junction bases with no gene match: 2. CDR3 DNA sequence: TGCAGCGGCCGGGAGGCGAACACCGGGGAGCTGTTTTTT. Translating it yields CSGREANTGELFF.